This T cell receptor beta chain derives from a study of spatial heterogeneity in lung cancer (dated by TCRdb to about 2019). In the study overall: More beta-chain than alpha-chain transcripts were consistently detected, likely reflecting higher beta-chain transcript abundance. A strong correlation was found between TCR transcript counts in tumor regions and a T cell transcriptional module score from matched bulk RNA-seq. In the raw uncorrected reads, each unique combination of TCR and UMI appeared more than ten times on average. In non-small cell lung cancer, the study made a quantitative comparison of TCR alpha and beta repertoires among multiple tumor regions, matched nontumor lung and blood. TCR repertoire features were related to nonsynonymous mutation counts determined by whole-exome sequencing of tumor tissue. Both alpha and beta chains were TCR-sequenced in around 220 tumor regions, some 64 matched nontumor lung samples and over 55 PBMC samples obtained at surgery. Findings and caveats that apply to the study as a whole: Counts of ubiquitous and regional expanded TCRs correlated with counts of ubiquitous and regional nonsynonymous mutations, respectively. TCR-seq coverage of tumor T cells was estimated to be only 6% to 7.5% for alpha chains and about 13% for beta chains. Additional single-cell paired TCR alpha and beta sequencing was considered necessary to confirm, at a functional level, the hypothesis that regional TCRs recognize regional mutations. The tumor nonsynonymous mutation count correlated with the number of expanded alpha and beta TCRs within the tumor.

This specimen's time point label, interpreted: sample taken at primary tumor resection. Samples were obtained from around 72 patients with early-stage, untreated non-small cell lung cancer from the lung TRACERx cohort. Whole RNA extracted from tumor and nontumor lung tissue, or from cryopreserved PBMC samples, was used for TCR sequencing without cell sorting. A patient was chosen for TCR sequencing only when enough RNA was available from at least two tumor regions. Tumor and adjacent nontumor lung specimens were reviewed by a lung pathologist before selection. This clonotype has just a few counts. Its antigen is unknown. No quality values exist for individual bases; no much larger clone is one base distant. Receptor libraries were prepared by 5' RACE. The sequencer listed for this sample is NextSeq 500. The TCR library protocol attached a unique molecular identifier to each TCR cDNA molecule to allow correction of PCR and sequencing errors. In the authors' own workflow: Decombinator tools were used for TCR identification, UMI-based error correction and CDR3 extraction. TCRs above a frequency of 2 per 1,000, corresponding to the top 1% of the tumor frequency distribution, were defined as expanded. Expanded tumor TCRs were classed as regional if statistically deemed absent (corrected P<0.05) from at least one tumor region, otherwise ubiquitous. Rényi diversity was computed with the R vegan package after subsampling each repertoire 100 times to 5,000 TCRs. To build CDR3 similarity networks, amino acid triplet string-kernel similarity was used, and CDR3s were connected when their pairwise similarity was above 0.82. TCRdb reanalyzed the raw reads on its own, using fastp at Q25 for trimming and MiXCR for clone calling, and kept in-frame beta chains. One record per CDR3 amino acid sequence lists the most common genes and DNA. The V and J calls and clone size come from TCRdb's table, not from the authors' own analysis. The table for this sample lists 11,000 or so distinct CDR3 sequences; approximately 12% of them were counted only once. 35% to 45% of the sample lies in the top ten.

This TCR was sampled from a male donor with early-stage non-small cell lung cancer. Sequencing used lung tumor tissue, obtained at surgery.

The CDR3 in this case is CASRAQPDTQYF. At the DNA level, the sequence is TGCGCCAGCAGAGCTCAGCCAGATACGCAGTATTTT. The V and J segments used are TRBV5-1 and TRBJ2-3; confidence is insufficient to name the D gene. The junction shows trimming of 5 bases on V and 4 bases on J, plus 8 bases between the germline ends. Via the germline V gene, CDR1 is SGHRS and CDR2 YFSETQ. The CDR3 contains 12 residues, cysteine and phenylalanine counted. CDR3 DNA is the only sequence kept; it has 36 bases, read in frame from the first base. The variable domain in full, with residues beyond the CDR3 obtained from the reference TRBV5-1 and TRBJ2-3 genes, is KAGVTQTPRYLIKTRGQQVTLSCSPISGHRSVSWYQQTPGQGLQFLFEYFSETQRNKGNFPGRFSGRQFSNSRSEMNVSTLELGDSALYLCASRAQPDTQYFGPGTRLTVL.